This record looks at one TCR beta chain sequence and its context. This sample stems from a study of blood T cell repertoires in COVID-19. Across the whole study: Acute-phase and convalescent COVID-19 samples originated in the United States, Italy and Spain.

CDR3 length: 16 residues. V was pared by 0 bases and J by 3 bases, with 5 bases of the junction left unmatched. CDR1 SEHNR and CDR2 FQNEAQ come from the germline V gene (reference sequence). In the original workflow: Estimation of nucleated cell counts was performed using reference gene primer amplification. Measured with immunoSEQ multiplex PCR; TCRdb has only the in-frame clones, and not every one. V, J and clone size reflect that table, while D and trimming were determined from the DNA. The sample includes fewer than 200,000 clones, 85% to 90% of them seen just once. The chain has TRBV7-9 and TRBJ2-7; 10 positions match TRBD1. Sequencing was performed on peripheral blood. The TCR comes from a man aged 35-49 years with active or convalescent COVID-19. The CDR3 DNA sequence: TGTGCCAGCAGCTTAGCGACGGGACAGGGGAGCTACGAGCAGTACTTC. Residues: CASSLATGQGSYEQYF.